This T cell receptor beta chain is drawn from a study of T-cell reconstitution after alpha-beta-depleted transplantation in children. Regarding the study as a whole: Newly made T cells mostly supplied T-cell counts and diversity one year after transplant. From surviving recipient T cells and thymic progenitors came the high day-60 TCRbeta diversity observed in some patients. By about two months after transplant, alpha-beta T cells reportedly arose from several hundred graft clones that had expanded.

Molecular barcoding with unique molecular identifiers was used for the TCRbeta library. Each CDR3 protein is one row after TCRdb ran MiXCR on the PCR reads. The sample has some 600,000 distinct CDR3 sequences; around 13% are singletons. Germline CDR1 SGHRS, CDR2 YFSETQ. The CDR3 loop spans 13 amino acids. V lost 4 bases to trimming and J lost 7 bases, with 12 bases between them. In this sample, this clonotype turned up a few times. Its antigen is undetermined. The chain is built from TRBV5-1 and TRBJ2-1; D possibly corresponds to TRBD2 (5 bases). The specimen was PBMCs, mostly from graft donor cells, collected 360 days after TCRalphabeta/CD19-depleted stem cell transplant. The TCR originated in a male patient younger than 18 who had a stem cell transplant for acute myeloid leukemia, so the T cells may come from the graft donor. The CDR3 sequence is CASSGGLLNEQFF. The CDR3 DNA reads TGCGCCAGCAGCGGAGGTCTTTTGAATGAGCAGTTCTTC.